Following are 22 T cell receptor beta chains from one sample sequenced in a study of shared clonotypes between healthy human individuals. The data were produced by immunoSEQ multiplex PCR, yet TCRdb's version contains in-frame clones alone and is incomplete. There are over 400,000 clones in the sample; around 73% occur only once, and about 12% lies in the top ten. What was sequenced was PBMCs. The receptors were gathered from a middle-aged woman in good health. Some clones in this sample may be carry-over from other donors' samples.

The genes are TRBV11-3 and TRBJ2-7; 7 bases map to TRBD1. CDR3 size: 15 residues. Trimming cost V 4 bases and J 1 base; bases outside gene matches: 7. CDR1 and CDR2 (germline): SGHNT, YENEEA. The CDR3 DNA reads as TGTGCCAGCAGCTCCGGACAGGACTTATCCTACGAGCAGTACTTC. As protein: CASSSGQDLSYEQYF.

This chain links TRBV18 with TRBJ2-7; D may be TRBD2 (6 bases). Trimming stripped 2 bases from V and 3 bases from J, with 14 bases between. The germline V gene has CDR1 KGHSH and CDR2 LQKENI. The CDR3 has 15 amino acids. CDR3 amino acids: CASSPFTGADYEQYF. The CDR3 bases are TGTGCCAGCTCACCATTTACGGGAGCGGACTACGAGCAGTACTTC.

This clone was seen a few times. The CDR3 protein is CASSESRVPGNTIYF. The CDR3 nucleotides read TGTGCCAGCAGTGAATCCAGGGTCCCTGGAAACACCATATATTTT. V is TRBV25-1 and J is TRBJ1-3; D might be TRBD1 (5 bases). This CDR3 has 15 amino acids. With 1 base removed from V and 2 bases from J, the gap between germline ends came to 9 bases. The germline V gene encodes CDR1 MGHDK and CDR2 SYGVNS.

In its sample, this clone was seen once. V and J are TRBV7-2 and TRBJ1-2; no definite D call. This CDR3 is 15 amino acids long. From germline, CDR1 is SGHTA and CDR2 FQGNSA. The V end lost 1 base, the J end lost 0 bases, and 9 bases lay between the germline ends. CDR3 in DNA: TGTGCCAGCAGCTTAGGGGTAGGCACTAACTATGGCTACACCTTC. Amino acid sequence: CASSLGVGTNYGYTF.

This chain uses TRBV29-1 with TRBJ1-1; possible D gene TRBD1, 5 bases. Germline loops: CDR1 SQVTM, CDR2 ANQGSEA. The CDR3 totals 13 residues. Trimming pared 2 bases from V and 4 bases from J, leaving 11 bases between. The CDR3 DNA reads TGCAGCGTTGAACAGGGAGGAAGCACTGAAGCTTTCTTT. Amino acids: CSVEQGGSTEAFF.

The chain joins TRBV5-1 to TRBJ2-1; weak D call: TRBD2 (6 bases). The germline V gene has CDR1 SGHRS and CDR2 YFSETQ. Trimming removed 3 bases from V and 4 bases from J, with 11 bases in between. CDR3 size: 14 residues. CDR3 sequence (DNA): TGCGCCAGCAGCTCGCGGGACTTATACAATGAGCAGTTCTTC. Amino acids: CASSSRDLYNEQFF.

The chain carries TRBV18 and TRBJ2-7, with TRBD2 matching over 8 bases. This CDR3 has 14 residues. V lost 3 bases to trimming and J lost 4 bases; unmatched junction nucleotides: 5. Germline CDR1 reads KGHSH; CDR2 reads LQKENI. Written as DNA, the CDR3 is TGTGCCAGCTCACCCGGGGGGGTCGGGTACGAGCAGTACTTC. Amino acids: CASSPGGVGYEQYF.

The chain carries TRBV7-8 and TRBJ2-7, with 12 nucleotides matching TRBD2. V was clipped by 3 bases and J by 1 base; unmatched bases: 4. The germline gives CDR1 SGHVS, CDR2 FQNEAQ. This CDR3 has 16 amino acids. The CDR3 here is CASSLPLAGGSYEQYF. In nucleotides, the CDR3 is TGTGCCAGCAGCTTGCCCCTAGCGGGAGGGTCCTACGAGCAGTACTTC.

This chain connects TRBV11-2 to TRBJ2-1; 11 bases are shared with TRBD2. With V trimmed by 5 bases and J by 8 bases, 8 bases remained unmatched. Germline V lookup: CDR1 SGHAT, CDR2 FQNNGV. The CDR3 covers 15 residues. DNA for the CDR3: TGTGCCAGCAGCCCGCTAGCGGGAGGCTCACATGAGCAGTTCTTC. This sequence encodes CASSPLAGGSHEQFF.

As concerns this clone: An end of the junction does not agree with germline; a read error may underlie this. The V gene is TRBV6-1, the J gene TRBJ1-5, with D possibly matching TRBD1 (5 bases). Germline V gene data show CDR1 as MNHNS and CDR2 as SASEGT. The length of the CDR3 is 17 residues. CDR3 in DNA: TGTGCCAGCAGTGAAGAGGGGTGGGGGATCTTGTATCAGCCCCAGCACTTT. Amino acid sequence: CASSEEGWGILYQPQHF.

This clone qualifies as medium-sized (0.01 to 0.1%). The same CDR3 is also encoded by other DNA sequences in this sample. The chain has TRBV5-1 and TRBJ1-2, with 7 positions matching TRBD1. Per the germline V gene, CDR1 is SGHRS and CDR2 is YFSETQ. The CDR3 loop spans 14 amino acids. V lost 4 bases, J lost 2 bases, and 5 bases stayed unmatched. The CDR3 sequence: CASSPRDRNYGYTF. For the CDR3, the DNA is TGCGCCAGCAGCCCGCGGGACAGAAACTATGGCTACACCTTC.

This clone was recorded only once. CDR3 DNA sequence: TGTGCCAGCAGCTCGAGAGCGGGGAATGAGCAGTTCTTC. It is translated as CASSSRAGNEQFF. J is TRBJ2-1 and V is TRBV7-6; 7 bases agree with TRBD2. This CDR3 spans 13 amino acids. The trim removed 4 bases at V and 7 bases at J, leaving 4 bases unmatched. Per the germline V gene, CDR1 is SGHVS and CDR2 is FNYEAQ. Full variable domain (remainder filled in from reference TRBV7-6 and TRBJ2-1): GAGVSQSPRYKVTKRGQDVALRCDPISGHVSLYWYRQALGQGPEFLTYFNYEAQQDKSGLPNDRFSAERPEGSISTLTIQRTEQRDSAMYRCASSSRAGNEQFFGPGTRLTVL.

This clone was found a few times. The chain couples TRBV4-3 to TRBJ2-3; 11 nucleotides match TRBD2. The CDR3 spans 16 residues. CDR1 is LGHNA, CDR2 YSLEER, per germline. Trimming took 3 bases from V and 4 from J; bases not matched to a gene: 6. The chain's CDR3 is CASSHLLAGEPDTQYF. The CDR3, as DNA: TGCGCCAGCAGCCACCTACTAGCGGGAGAGCCAGATACGCAGTATTTT.

The J gene is TRBJ1-2, the V gene TRBV29-1; D ambiguous. Trimming removed 4 bases at V and 8 bases at J, with 17 bases between. Germline CDR1 and CDR2: SQVTM and ANQGSEA. This CDR3 has 13 residues. This CDR3 is CSVVGGGEDGYTF. The CDR3 DNA sequence: TGCAGCGTTGTAGGAGGCGGCGAGGACGGCTACACCTTC. The full variable domain, in which reference TRBV29-1 and TRBJ1-2 provide the parts outside the CDR3, is SAVISQKPSRDICQRGTSLTIQCQVDSQVTMMFWYRQQPGQSLTLIATANQGSEATYESGFVIDKFPISRPNLTFSTLTVSNMSPEDSSIYLCSVVGGGEDGYTFGSGTRLTVV.

CDR3 residues: CASSLPSGGQNYGYTF. The CDR3 nucleotides read TGTGCCAGCAGTTTACCATCTGGTGGGCAGAACTATGGCTACACCTTC. This chain links TRBV28 with TRBJ1-2; D not certain. The CDR3 length is 16 residues. Trimming cost V 2 bases and J 2 bases, with 15 bases left between them. Germline values: CDR1 MDHEN, CDR2 SYDVKM.

V is TRBV7-6 and J is TRBJ1-1; no firm D call. The CDR3 covers 13 residues. Germline CDR1 and CDR2: SGHVS and FNYEAQ. The ends were cut back, 5 bases at V and 1 base at J, with 8 bases in the middle. The CDR3 region is CASSPHENTEAFF. DNA for the CDR3: TGTGCCAGCAGCCCCCATGAGAACACTGAAGCTTTCTTT.

For the CDR3, the DNA is TGTGCCAGCAGGGGACAGGGACTGTACGAGCAGTACTTC. It translates to CASRGQGLYEQYF. The chain has TRBV6-6 and TRBJ2-7; 9 bases line up with TRBD1. Trimming cost V 6 bases and J 4 bases; bases outside gene matches: 4. Germline CDR1 reads MNHNY; CDR2 reads SVGAGI (reference sequence). The length of the CDR3 is 13 residues.

In DNA form, the CDR3 reads TGTGCCAGCAGTTTAGGGGACCGCCACTGGGCTGAAGCTTTCTTT. As protein: CASSLGDRHWAEAFF. The chain employs TRBV28 and TRBJ1-1; tentatively, D is TRBD1 (5 bases). V dropped 2 bases and J dropped 6 bases, with 16 bases sitting between them. The CDR3 runs to 15 residues. Germline lookup yields CDR1 MDHEN and CDR2 SYDVKM.

This clone came up a few times. The gene calls are TRBV2 and TRBJ1-2; unclear D gene. The CDR3 covers 14 residues. Germline CDR1 reads SNHLY; CDR2 reads FYNNEI. Trimming left V 1 base short and J 1 base short, with 7 bases between. CDR3: CASSEGVSNYGYTF. The CDR3 coding sequence is TGTGCCAGCAGTGAAGGGGTTAGTAACTATGGCTACACCTTC.

The J gene is TRBJ2-7, the V gene TRBV6-6; 7 bases are shared with TRBD2. This CDR3 region has 14 residues. Trimming took 8 bases from V and 7 from J; bases not matched to a gene: 14. Per the germline V gene, CDR1 is MNHNY and CDR2 is SVGAGI (reference sequence). The CDR3 sequence is CASELASSHGEQYF. The CDR3, as DNA: TGTGCCAGCGAACTAGCGTCGTCCCACGGGGAGCAGTACTTC.

This clone is a singleton in its sample. The chain is built from TRBV18 and TRBJ2-3; D may correspond to TRBD1 or TRBD2 (5 bases each). The V gene lost 2 bases and the J gene lost 2 bases, with 11 bases spanning the gap. Germline V gives CDR1 KGHSH, CDR2 LQKENI. The CDR3 loop spans 15 amino acids. CDR3: CASSPDLGTTDTQYF. CDR3 DNA sequence: TGTGCCAGCTCACCAGATCTCGGGACCACAGATACGCAGTATTTT.

The chain couples TRBV5-1 to TRBJ1-1; no definite D call. V lost 0 bases, J lost 2 bases, and 8 bases lay in between. CDR3 length: 14 amino acids. Germline CDR1 is SGHRS and CDR2 is YFSETQ. The CDR3 loop is CASSLGLVNTEAFF. The CDR3 nucleotides are TGCGCCAGCAGCTTGGGTTTAGTCAACACTGAAGCTTTCTTT.